The 12 T cell receptor beta chains in this list originate from one sample, sequenced in a study of CD8 T cells in Susac syndrome. Random hexamers were used to reverse transcribe 0.5 to 1 ug of RNA. TCRdb reprocessed the immunoSEQ multiplex PCR reads via MiXCR and lists one record per CDR3 protein. The table includes about 210,000 distinct CDR3 sequences, about 95% detected once. Sequences were obtained from CD4+ T cells from PBMCs. These receptors were collected from a human donor with Susac syndrome.

The chain links TRBV4-3 to TRBJ1-2; D possibly corresponds to TRBD1 (5 bases). V lost 1 base, J lost 4 bases, and 13 bases lay in between. CDR3 length equals 15 residues. Germline V gives CDR1 LGHNA, CDR2 YSLEER. CDR3 nucleotides: TGCGCCAGCAGCCAAGGAGAAGACAGACCCTATGGCTACACCTTC. This encodes CASSQGEDRPYGYTF.

The rearrangement links TRBV12-3 or TRBV12-4 to TRBJ1-1; TRBD1 matches 8 bases. The trim removed 5 bases at V and 0 bases at J, leaving 14 bases unmatched. This CDR3 is 18 amino acids long. CDR3 residues: CASSPLRGLGRVNTEAFF. The CDR3, as DNA: TGTGCCAGCAGTCCGCTCAGGGGGCTCGGGAGGGTGAACACTGAAGCTTTCTTT.

The chain combines TRBV15 with TRBJ2-7; TRBD1 aligns across 9 bases. V was clipped by 3 bases and J by 5 bases; unmatched bases: 11. The CDR3 consists of 16 residues. Germline-derived CDR1 and CDR2 are LNHNV and YYDKDF (reference sequence). The CDR3 DNA reads TGTGCCACCAGCAGGCTTCCGGGACAGGGATTTAACGAGCAGTACTTC. This sequence encodes CATSRLPGQGFNEQYF.

The chain uses TRBV20-1 and TRBJ2-2; D not resolved. Per germline, CDR1 DFQATT and CDR2 SNEGSKA (reference sequence). This CDR3 region has 16 residues. Trimming removed 0 bases from V and 0 bases from J, with 11 bases in between. CDR3 protein: CSARDPWVSNTGELFF. CDR3 DNA sequence: TGCAGTGCTAGAGATCCTTGGGTCTCGAACACCGGGGAGCTGTTTTTT.

A few counts support this clonotype. This chain uses TRBV27 with TRBJ1-3; D not resolved. The germline V gene has CDR1 MNHEY and CDR2 SMNVEV (reference sequence). The length of the CDR3 is 13 residues. Trimming took off 8 bases at V and 0 bases at J, with 8 bases between the two ends. The CDR3 protein is CASRRGSGNTIYF. The CDR3 DNA reads as TGTGCCAGCCGCCGGGGCTCTGGAAACACCATATATTTT.

This clonotype was detected only once. V and J are TRBV30 and TRBJ1-2; D gene ambiguous. This CDR3 region has 12 residues. Germline-derived CDR1 and CDR2 are GTSNPN and SVGIG (reference sequence). With 7 bases removed from V and 4 bases from J, the gap between germline ends came to 13 bases. The CDR3 bases are TGTGCCTACGTGCAGACCCGCTATGGCTACACCTTC. Translated: CAYVQTRYGYTF.

The V and J genes are TRBV29-1 and TRBJ1-1; tentatively, D is TRBD1 (5 bases). There are 13 residues in the CDR3. Between the trimmed V and J ends, which lost 5 bases and 4 bases, there was a span of 14 bases. Germline CDR1 SQVTM, CDR2 ANQGSEA. The CDR3 here is CSVRQGSTTEAFF. In DNA form, the CDR3 reads TGCAGCGTTCGCCAGGGTTCTACCACTGAAGCTTTCTTT.

The V and J genes are TRBV29-1 and TRBJ2-3, with a weak D call TRBD1 (5 bases). Between the trimmed V and J ends, which lost 7 bases and 6 bases, there was a span of 20 bases. This CDR3 contains 14 residues. Germline CDR1 reads SQVTM; CDR2 reads ANQGSEA. In DNA form, the CDR3 reads TGCAGCGAACAGACAGACTCTTCGAGGGATACGCAGTATTTT. Translated, it gives CSEQTDSSRDTQYF.

The chain joins TRBV19 to TRBJ1-1; no definite D call. The germline gives CDR1 LNHDA, CDR2 SQIVND (reference sequence). Trimming pared 5 bases from V and 3 bases from J, leaving 7 bases between. There are 12 residues in the CDR3. CDR3 nucleotides: TGTGCCAGTAGTCCCCTGGACACTGAAGCTTTCTTT. Its protein product is CASSPLDTEAFF.

The chain couples TRBV7-9 to TRBJ1-4; unclear D gene. CDR1 SEHNR and CDR2 FQNEAQ come from the germline V gene (reference sequence). The CDR3 totals 14 residues. V was cut by 4 bases and J by 8 bases, with 14 bases left in between. The CDR3: CASSSTPEGEKLFF. The CDR3 DNA is TGTGCCAGCAGCTCCACCCCCGAGGGAGAAAAACTGTTTTTT.

This rearrangement joins TRBV5-1 to TRBJ2-1; no definite D call. This CDR3 is built from 13 residues. V was clipped by 3 bases and J by 8 bases, with 12 bases between them. From germline, CDR1 is SGHRS and CDR2 YFSETQ. The CDR3 bases are TGCGCCAGCAGCTGGACGAATGCGGATGAGCAGTTCTTC. Translating it yields CASSWTNADEQFF.

V is TRBV28 and J is TRBJ2-7, with D perhaps matching TRBD1 (5 bases). Trimming took 8 bases from V and 5 from J, leaving 16 bases between them. CDR1 is MDHEN and CDR2 is SYDVKM in the germline V gene. This CDR3 spans 13 amino acids. CDR3 DNA sequence: TGTGCCAGCGGAAACCAGGGTTTACACGAGCAGTACTTC. Translating it yields CASGNQGLHEQYF. Full variable domain (remainder filled in from reference TRBV28 and TRBJ2-7): DVKVTQSSRYLVKRTGEKVFLECVQDMDHENMFWYRQDPGLGLRLIYFSYDVKMKEKGDIPEGYSVSREKKERFSLILESASTNQTSMYLCASGNQGLHEQYFGPGTRLTVT.